This T cell receptor beta chain was identified in a study of cytomegalovirus exposure and HLA in healthy donors. 13 Jbeta primers and 60 Vbeta primers were used for the PCR. Sequencing used immunoSEQ multiplex PCR; TCRdb keeps in-frame clones, though not all of them. The data show roughly 160,000 clones, with 85% seen just once and 1% held by the top ten. Germline V gene data show CDR1 as SNHLY and CDR2 as FYNNEI. The CDR3 runs 14 residues. Between the trimmed V and J ends, which lost 0 bases and 0 bases, there was a span of 6 bases. Sample: PBMCs. This chain joins TRBV2 and TRBJ2-7; D may be TRBD2 (5 bases). This TCR derives from a boy aged 2 to 10 in good health and CMV-seronegative. The CDR3 DNA follows: TGTGCCAGCAGTGAAGCAGGGAGCTCCTACGAGCAGTACTTC. It is translated as CASSEAGSSYEQYF.